These 15 T cell receptor beta chains originate from one sample sequenced in a study of technical replicates of blood from a handful of donors. The assay was immunoSEQ multiplex PCR, and TCRdb's table has in-frame clones only and misses some. Of roughly 62,000 clones in the sample, roughly 95% were seen once. Sequencing was done on a sample of PBMCs. Receptors were obtained from a human donor in good health. Some clones in this sample may be carry-over from other donors' samples.

The gene calls are TRBV30 and TRBJ2-4, with a tentative D call TRBD2 (6 bases). V lost 6 bases and J lost 9, with 15 bases in between. The germline gives CDR1 GTSNPN, CDR2 SVGIG (reference sequence). The length of the CDR3 is 12 residues. The CDR3 DNA reads TGTGCCTGTGCGGACTACTTGGGCATTCAGTACTTC. It yields the protein CACADYLGIQYF. The whole variable domain, filled in from reference TRBV30 and TRBJ2-4, reads SQTIHQWPATLVQPVGSPLSLECTVEGTSNPNLYWYRQAAGRGLQLLFYSVGIGQISSEVPQNLSASRPQDRQFILSSKKLLLSDSGFYLCACADYLGIQYFGAGTRLSVL.

The rearrangement uses TRBV5-6 and TRBJ2-1, with a weak D call TRBD2 (6 bases). CDR3 length equals 14 residues. Trimming left V 1 base short and J 3 bases short, with 8 bases between. Germline CDR1 and CDR2: SGHDT and YYEEEE. CDR3 nucleotide sequence: TGTGCCAGCAGCTTGAGGGGACTCTACAATGAGCAGTTCTTC. Amino acid sequence: CASSLRGLYNEQFF.

This sequence joins TRBV18 and TRBJ2-2, with D hard to call. V shed 7 bases and J shed 1 base, with 7 bases lying between them. The germline V gene has CDR1 KGHSH and CDR2 LQKENI. The CDR3 contains 13 residues. The CDR3 DNA follows: TGTGCCAGCTTGTACGGGAACACCGGGGAGCTGTTTTTT. Its protein product is CASLYGNTGELFF.

The J gene is TRBJ1-3, the V gene TRBV7-9, with no clear D. Trimming left V 1 base short and J 0 bases short, with 4 bases between. This CDR3 is 14 amino acids long. From germline, CDR1 is SEHNR and CDR2 FQNEAQ (reference sequence). CDR3 DNA sequence: TGTGCCAGCAGCTTAGTTAACTCTGGAAACACCATATATTTT. Translating gives CASSLVNSGNTIYF.

The chain uses TRBV7-3 and TRBJ2-1; 9 nucleotides match TRBD1. Germline CDR1 is SGHTA and CDR2 is FQGTGA. CDR3 length equals 19 residues. With V trimmed by 5 bases and J by 2 bases, 16 bases remained unmatched. The CDR3 protein is CASSPRVGEQGATYNEQFF. CDR3 nucleotides: TGTGCCAGCAGCCCCCGGGTTGGAGAACAGGGGGCAACCTACAATGAGCAGTTCTTC.

The chain carries TRBV7-2 and TRBJ2-2; tentatively, D is TRBD1 (6 bases). CDR1 is SGHTA and CDR2 is FQGNSA in the germline V gene. V was pared by 6 bases and J by 8 bases, with 19 bases between. This CDR3 is 15 amino acids long. This chain's CDR3 is CASRARAGARGELFF. The CDR3, as DNA: TGTGCCAGCAGGGCGAGGGCAGGGGCAAGAGGGGAGCTGTTTTTT.

The gene calls are TRBV4-1 and TRBJ2-5; maybe TRBD1 (7 bases). CDR1 and CDR2 from the germline V gene are MGHRA and YSYEKL. This CDR3 region has 15 residues. Trimming took off 4 bases at V and 2 bases at J, with 14 bases between the two ends. The CDR3 reads CASSRLQGTQETQYF. In nucleotides, the CDR3 is TGCGCCAGCAGCCGCTTACAGGGGACTCAAGAGACCCAGTACTTC.

The chain couples TRBV10-3 to TRBJ1-2, with D perhaps TRBD1 (5 bases). This CDR3 is 14 amino acids long. Per germline, CDR1 ENHRY and CDR2 SYGVKD. V lost 6 bases to trimming and J lost 6 bases, with 17 bases between them. As DNA, the CDR3 is TGTGCCATCAGCGCTCTTGGGGGGAGGGATGGCTACACCTTC. This translates into CAISALGGRDGYTF.

This clone has a handful of counts. This chain joins TRBV6-6 and TRBJ2-1; 9 positions match TRBD2. The V gene end was trimmed by 6 bases and the J gene end by 4 bases; junction bases not matched to a gene: 4. Germline V gene sequence: CDR1 MNHNY, CDR2 SVGAGI (reference sequence). The CDR3 totals 14 residues. The CDR3 spells CASSRTSDYNEQFF. The DNA of the CDR3 is TGTGCCAGCAGCCGGACTAGCGATTACAATGAGCAGTTCTTC.

This chain joins TRBV14 and TRBJ2-1, with TRBD2 matching 7 bases. The CDR3 spans 16 residues. CDR1 is SGHDN and CDR2 is FVKESK in the germline V gene. Losses at the gene ends were 0 bases for V and 4 bases for J; bases not matched to a gene: 6. CDR3 DNA sequence: TGTGCCAGCAGCCAAGATCTCGGGACTATTTACAATGAGCAGTTCTTC. Residues: CASSQDLGTIYNEQFF.

J is TRBJ2-2 and V is TRBV5-4; 7 bases are shared with TRBD1. After removal of 4 bases from V and 3 bases from J, the junction contained 6 bases not matched to a gene. CDR1 and CDR2 from the germline V gene are SGHNT and YYREEE (reference sequence). There are 15 residues in the CDR3. The CDR3 spells CASSSRDSYTGELFF. CDR3 in DNA: TGTGCCAGCAGCAGCAGGGACAGCTACACCGGGGAGCTGTTTTTT.

This chain links TRBV2 with TRBJ2-2, with 7 bases that match TRBD2. Trimming removed 2 bases from V and 2 bases from J; junction bases left unmatched: 2. The length of the CDR3 is 15 residues. The germline CDR1 and CDR2 sequences are SNHLY and FYNNEI. The CDR3 loop reads CASSERLANTGELFF. The CDR3 DNA reads TGTGCCAGCAGTGAAAGACTAGCAAACACCGGGGAGCTGTTTTTT.

The chain is built from TRBV7-9 and TRBJ2-1, with 8 bases matching TRBD1. V shed 5 bases and J 0 bases; nucleotides not matched to a gene: 6. Germline V gene sequence: CDR1 SEHNR, CDR2 FQNEAQ (reference sequence). The CDR3 spans 16 residues. CDR3 DNA sequence: TGTGCCAGCAGCCCCTTGACAGGGGCCTCCTACAATGAGCAGTTCTTC. This encodes CASSPLTGASYNEQFF.

The rearrangement links TRBV7-3 to TRBJ2-5; tentative D call: TRBD2 (5 bases). Germline-derived CDR1 and CDR2 are SGHTA and FQGTGA. This CDR3 has 14 amino acids. Between the trimmed V and J ends, which lost 2 bases and 2 bases, there was a span of 9 bases. The CDR3 is CASSLGLAQETQYF. The CDR3 region has the DNA TGTGCCAGCAGCTTAGGGTTAGCGCAAGAGACCCAGTACTTC.

This clone came up once. V usage is TRBV7-6 and J usage is TRBJ2-7; TRBD2 aligns across 7 bases. The CDR3 covers 16 residues. Germline-derived CDR1 and CDR2 are SGHVS and FNYEAQ. Trimming removed 4 bases from V and 1 base from J; junction bases left unmatched: 10. Here the CDR3 reads CASSSLVGGSSYEQYF. The CDR3 DNA follows: TGTGCCAGCAGCTCCCTGGTCGGCGGGAGTTCCTACGAGCAGTACTTC.